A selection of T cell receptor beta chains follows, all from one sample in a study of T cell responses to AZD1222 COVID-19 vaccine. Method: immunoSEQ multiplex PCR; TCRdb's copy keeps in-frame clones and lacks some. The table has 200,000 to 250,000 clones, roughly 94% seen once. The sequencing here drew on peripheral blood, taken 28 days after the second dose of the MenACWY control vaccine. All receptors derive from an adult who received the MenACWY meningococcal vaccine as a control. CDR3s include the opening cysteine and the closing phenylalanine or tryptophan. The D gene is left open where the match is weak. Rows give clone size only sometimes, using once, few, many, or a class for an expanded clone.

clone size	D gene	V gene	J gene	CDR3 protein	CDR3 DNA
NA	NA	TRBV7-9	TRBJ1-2	CASSSLGQATNYGYTF	TGTGCCAGCAGCTCCCTCGGGCAGGCTACTAACTATGGCTACACCTTC
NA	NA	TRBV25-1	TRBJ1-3	CASSDRVNTIYF	TGTGCCAGCAGTGACAGGGTAAACACCATATATTTT
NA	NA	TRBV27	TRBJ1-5	CASSLNGNQPQHF	TGTGCCAGCAGTTTAAATGGCAATCAGCCCCAGCATTTT
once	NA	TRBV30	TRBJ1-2	CAWTITGTSRYGYTF	TGTGCCTGGACCATTACCGGGACATCCCGTTATGGCTACACCTTC
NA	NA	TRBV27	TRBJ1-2	CASSPRSRDHGYTF	TGTGCCAGCAGTCCCCGGAGCAGGGATCATGGCTACACCTTC
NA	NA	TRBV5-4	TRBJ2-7	CASSGTPSYEQYF	TGTGCCAGCAGCGGGACTCCGTCCTACGAGCAGTACTTC
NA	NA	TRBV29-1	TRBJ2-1	CSVGPTVNEQFF	TGCAGCGTTGGCCCAACAGTCAATGAGCAGTTCTTC
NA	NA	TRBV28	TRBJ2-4	CASSLSGFQAKNIQYF	TGTGCCAGCAGTTTATCGGGGTTTCAAGCCAAAAACATTCAGTACTTC
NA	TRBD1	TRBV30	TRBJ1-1	CAWTVTGGTEAFF	TGTGCCTGGACTGTGACAGGGGGCACTGAAGCTTTCTTT
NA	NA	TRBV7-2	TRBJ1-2	CASSLWGNGYTF	TGTGCCAGCAGCTTATGGGGGAATGGCTACACCTTC
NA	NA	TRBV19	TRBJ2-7	CASSHRDGNYEQYF	TGTGCCAGTAGCCACAGGGACGGGAACTACGAGCAGTACTTC
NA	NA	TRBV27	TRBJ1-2	CASSRGGESYGYTF	TGTGCCAGCAGCCGGGGGGGGGAGAGCTATGGCTACACCTTC
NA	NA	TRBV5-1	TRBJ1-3	CASSRDSGNTIYF	TGCGCCAGCAGCAGGGACTCTGGAAACACCATATATTTT
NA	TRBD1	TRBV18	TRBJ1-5	CASSKGQGATPYQPQHF	TGTGCCAGCTCCAAAGGACAGGGGGCGACTCCTTATCAGCCCCAGCATTTT
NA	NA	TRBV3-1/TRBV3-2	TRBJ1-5	CASSQGDSNQPQHF	TGTGCCAGCAGCCAAGGAGATAGCAATCAGCCCCAGCATTTT
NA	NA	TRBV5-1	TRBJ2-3	CASSLGVDTDTQYF	TGCGCCAGCAGCTTGGGGGTGGACACAGATACGCAGTATTTT
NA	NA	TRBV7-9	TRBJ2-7	CASSLIRGEQYF	TGTGCCAGCAGCTTAATCAGGGGCGAGCAGTACTTC
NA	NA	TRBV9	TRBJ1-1	CASSVGSLDTEAFF	TGTGCCAGCAGCGTAGGTAGTTTGGACACTGAAGCTTTCTTT
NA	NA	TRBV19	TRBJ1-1	CASSSPPDRDNEAFF	TGTGCCAGTAGTTCCCCGCCCGACCGGGACAATGAGGCTTTCTTT
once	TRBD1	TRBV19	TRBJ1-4	CASSDGQDDEKLFF	TGTGCCAGTAGTGACGGACAGGACGATGAAAAACTGTTTTTT